This T cell receptor (beta chain) was identified during a study of CD8 T cells in ankylosing spondylitis (dated by TCRdb to about 2017). Regarding the complete study: T cell receptor beta repertoires were profiled in healthy donors and ankylosing spondylitis patients so that disease-linked TCR variants could be found. In total, the full study cohort was made up of some 100 healthy donors and 25 ankylosing spondylitis patients. Peripheral blood samples were taken, and synovial fluid was additionally collected from ankylosing spondylitis patients.

The sequencing machine was an Illumina HiSeq 2500. Quantitative 5'-RACE with molecular barcodes was used to prepare TCR beta libraries. In the source study's methods: To identify disease-linked TCR variants, a new computational method was used, one built on a probabilistic model of VDJ rearrangement. TCRdb applied fastp at Q25 and MiXCR to the public reads, then kept only in-frame beta chains. Rows merge per CDR3 protein into single entries with the most common DNA and genes. These V and J calls derive from TCRdb rather than the authors' analysis. For this sample the table gives about 750,000 distinct CDR3 sequences, of which around 17% were detected only once. The ten top clones hold around 19% of the sample. Overall study outcomes, separate from this receptor: Significant enrichment of the disease-linked clones was reported in matched synovial fluid samples from ankylosing spondylitis patients. Some motif variants had previously been reported in the synovial fluid and blood of reactive arthritis patients, which suggests shared mechanisms of disease initiation. Blood from ankylosing spondylitis patients appeared to be characterized by a TCR beta motif composed of 7 to 9 highly homologous amino acid variants. The disease-linked clones showed a CD8+ phenotype and occurred at relatively low frequencies in peripheral blood.

V loses 1 base of germline sequence and J loses 7 bases, and the interval between the two ends is 4 bases. The CDR3 runs 11 residues from the cysteine to the phenylalanine. CDR3 DNA only is kept here, 33 bases in frame from base 1. This clonotype has at least ten counts. Its antigen has not been determined. Per-base qualities were not stored, and no clone one base away is much larger. The specimen sequenced was blood, either unsorted or a sorted T cell fraction (not recorded which). Recombination connected TRBV12-3 or TRBV12-4 to TRBJ1-1; no D gene call is confident. The TCR comes from a male donor with ankylosing spondylitis. CDR3 reads: CASSLGSEAFF. The DNA reads TGTGCCAGCAGTTTAGGCAGTGAAGCTTTCTTT.